In this sample, the clone carrying this TCR beta chain turned up many times. V dropped 5 bases and J dropped 4; count of bases not matched to a gene: 4. Germline V gene lookup returns CDR1 SGHVS and CDR2 FQNEAQ. The CDR3 totals 14 residues. This sample is part of a study of patients and donors after allogeneic stem cell transplantation. TCRdb reprocessed the RT-PCR reads with MiXCR, giving one entry per CDR3 protein. The sample records approximately 160,000 distinct CDR3 sequences, approximately 22% being singletons. The chain links TRBV7-8 to TRBJ1-1, with 10 bases matching TRBD1. Sequenced: blood, either unsorted or a sorted T cell fraction (not recorded which). This TCR was recovered from a human donor who was either an allogeneic HSCT recipient or a stem cell or donor lymphocyte infusion donor (not recorded which). It is not recorded whose cells these are; they may come from a transplant donor. The CDR3 bases are TGTGCCAGCAGCCCCCGGACAGGGGGCACTGAAGCTTTCTTT. Amino acids: CASSPRTGGTEAFF.